One and the same sample provided the 27 T cell receptor beta chains below, sequenced in a study of identical twins' blood T cells. One entry per CDR3 protein results from TCRdb running MiXCR on the 5' RACE reads. The sample contains 300,000 to 450,000 distinct CDR3 sequences, more than 25% of which appear only once. What was sequenced was PBMCs. The receptors shown here come from a woman between 18 and 49 years old in good health.

The chain is built from TRBV28 and TRBJ2-7, with D possibly TRBD2 on 6 matching bases. Trimming removed 5 bases from V and 3 bases from J, with 14 bases in between. The CDR3 spans 14 residues. From germline, CDR1 is MDHEN and CDR2 SYDVKM. DNA of the CDR3: TGTGCCAGCAGTCCTCCGGGGGATAACTACGAGCAGTACTTC. Translating it yields CASSPPGDNYEQYF.

The V and J genes are TRBV20-1 and TRBJ1-1; D possibly corresponds to TRBD1 (5 bases). The CDR3 runs to 13 residues. CDR1 and CDR2 (germline): DFQATT, SNEGSKA (reference sequence). The CDR3 DNA sequence: TGCTCACAGCTCGGGGCGGTAAACACTGAAGCTTTCTTT. This encodes CSQLGAVNTEAFF.

V usage is TRBV7-9 and J usage is TRBJ2-7; possible D gene TRBD1, 5 bases. The CDR3 covers 14 residues. Germline V gene data show CDR1 as SEHNR and CDR2 as FQNEAQ (reference sequence). Trimming removed 1 base at V and 7 bases at J, with 14 bases between. CDR3 bases: TGTGCCAGCAGCTTAGAACAGGCCCCTAGGGAGCAGTACTTC. Amino acids: CASSLEQAPREQYF.

Details on this clonotype: This clone may be a read error of a much larger clone one base away. The chain couples TRBV6-5 to TRBJ1-3; D is undetermined. V lost 7 bases and J lost 0, with 13 bases in between. The CDR3 extends over 15 amino acids. Germline V lookup: CDR1 MNHEY, CDR2 SVGAGI. DNA of the CDR3: TGTGCCAGCACCTGTGGGGAAAGCTCTGGAAACACCATATATTTT. Protein: CASTCGESSGNTIYF.

V and J are TRBV12-3 or TRBV12-4 and TRBJ2-5; 7 bases align to TRBD2. The CDR3 loop spans 13 amino acids. After removal of 7 bases from V and 4 bases from J, the junction contained 6 bases not matched to a gene. The CDR3 spells CASTWGRGETQYF. In DNA form, the CDR3 reads TGTGCCAGCACCTGGGGGAGGGGAGAGACCCAGTACTTC.

Regarding this clonotype: One junction end does not reproduce the germline sequence, and a read error may be involved. The chain links TRBV4-2 to TRBJ1-4; possibly TRBD1 for D (5 bases). The CDR3 extends over 16 amino acids. Germline CDR1 LGHNA, CDR2 YNFKEQ. CDR3 DNA sequence: TGTGCCAGCGGCCAAACCCCAGGGTTTGGTAGTGAAAAACTGTTTTTT. Protein: CASGQTPGFGSEKLFF.

This clonotype was found many times. This chain uses TRBV29-1 with TRBJ1-2; 8 bases match TRBD1. This CDR3 comprises 11 residues. J was trimmed by 10 bases and V by 6 bases; bases with no gene match: 7. The germline CDR1 and CDR2 sequences are SQVTM and ANQGSEA. The chain's CDR3 is CSVRTGGVYTF. Here the CDR3 DNA reads TGCAGCGTGAGAACAGGGGGTGTCTACACCTTC.

This clonotype was seen only a few times. Compared with germline, one end of the junction differs, possibly owing to a read error. The chain uses TRBV18 and TRBJ2-1, with 10 bases lining up with TRBD1. CDR1 is KGHSH, CDR2 LQKENI, per germline. The CDR3 spans 19 residues. CDR3 protein: CASSSNGQGEFGSYNERFF. CDR3 DNA sequence: TGTGCCAGCTCATCCAATGGACAGGGGGAATTCGGCTCCTACAATGAGCGGTTCTTC.

A few counts support this clonotype. The chain links TRBV18 to TRBJ1-1; TRBD1 might be the D (5 bases). This CDR3 spans 15 amino acids. In germline, CDR1 is KGHSH, CDR2 LQKENI. V lost 2 bases and J 3 bases, leaving 13 bases between the germline ends. Written as DNA, the CDR3 is TGTGCCAGCTCACCATATGGCAGCAGGGACACTGAAGCTTTCTTT. Its translation is CASSPYGSRDTEAFF.

There are a few counts of this clonotype. In DNA, the CDR3 is TGCGCCAGCAGCTTAACAGGGGAAGGCACTGAAGCTTTCTTT. This gives the protein CASSLTGEGTEAFF. J is TRBJ1-1 and V is TRBV5-1, with 7 bases identical to TRBD1. Germline-derived CDR1 and CDR2 are SGHRS and YFSETQ. V shed 2 bases and J 4 bases; nucleotides not matched to a gene: 5. CDR3 size: 14 residues.

This clonotype was observed once. The rearrangement links TRBV13 to TRBJ2-1; 10 nucleotides align to TRBD2. Germline loops: CDR1 PRHDT, CDR2 FYEKMQ (reference sequence). The CDR3 sequence is 19 residues long. V dropped 4 bases and J dropped 8; count of bases not matched to a gene: 20. The CDR3 DNA sequence: TGTGCCAGCAGCTCAAACTCGGCTAGCGGGGGATCGCGGGCCGATGAGCAGTTCTTC. It specifies CASSSNSASGGSRADEQFF.

The chain couples TRBV20-1 to TRBJ1-6; 7 bases are shared with TRBD1. V lost 6 bases and J lost 9; bases outside the gene matches: 8. The CDR3 is made up of 13 amino acids. The germline V gene encodes CDR1 DFQATT and CDR2 SNEGSKA (reference sequence). CDR3 loop: CSAFPGQLSPLHF. DNA of the CDR3: TGCAGTGCGTTTCCGGGACAGCTTTCACCCCTCCACTTT.

V and J are TRBV29-1 and TRBJ2-1, with 9 bases fitting TRBD1. The trim removed 6 bases at V and 7 bases at J, leaving 10 bases unmatched. CDR1 is SQVTM and CDR2 is ANQGSEA in the germline V gene. The CDR3 has 14 amino acids. As DNA, the CDR3 is TGCAGCGTACAACAGGGGGCGGGTAAAAATGAGCAGTTCTTC. Translation gives CSVQQGAGKNEQFF.

The chain combines TRBV19 with TRBJ1-5; no reliable D call. The germline V and J ends were trimmed by 3 bases and 8 bases, with 11 bases remaining between them. The V gene's germline CDR1 is LNHDA and CDR2 SQIVND (reference sequence). This CDR3 is built from 13 residues. Here the CDR3 reads CASSIAPREPQHF. The CDR3 coding sequence is TGTGCCAGTAGTATTGCCCCCCGGGAGCCCCAGCATTTT.

This sequence joins TRBV20-1 and TRBJ1-6; TRBD1 aligns across 7 bases. CDR1 and CDR2 (germline): DFQATT, SNEGSKA (reference sequence). The V gene end was trimmed by 6 bases and the J gene end by 6 bases; junction bases not matched to a gene: 5. The CDR3 loop spans 13 amino acids. The CDR3 protein is CSASGDSNSPLHF. CDR3 coding DNA: TGCAGTGCCTCCGGGGACAGTAATTCACCCCTCCACTTT.

This clonotype was recorded a few times. V gene TRBV20-1 combines with J gene TRBJ1-5, with D possibly matching TRBD1 (6 bases). Germline loops: CDR1 DFQATT, CDR2 SNEGSKA (reference sequence). CDR3 length: 12 residues. V lost 7 bases to trimming and J lost 8 bases, with 15 bases between them. CDR3 amino acids: CSVQGRTEPQHF. The CDR3 nucleotides are TGCAGTGTTCAGGGGAGGACGGAGCCCCAGCATTTT.

V gene TRBV20-1 combines with J gene TRBJ1-2; no firm D call. V dropped 0 bases and J dropped 8 bases, with 16 bases sitting between them. The CDR3 covers 14 residues. Germline CDR1 and CDR2: DFQATT and SNEGSKA (reference sequence). In DNA, the CDR3 is TGCAGTGCTAGAGATCTCCTCGTACTAGGGGGCTACACCTTC. Protein product: CSARDLLVLGGYTF.

This clonotype was seen a few times. This chain links TRBV27 with TRBJ2-5; D remains unclear. V gave up 2 bases and J gave up 1 base, with 8 bases separating them. The CDR3 runs 14 residues. Germline lookup yields CDR1 MNHEY and CDR2 SMNVEV (reference sequence). This chain's CDR3 is CASSLDGFQETQYF. The CDR3 DNA is TGTGCCAGCAGTTTAGACGGTTTCCAAGAGACCCAGTACTTC.

The chain is built from TRBV10-3 and TRBJ2-1; D gene uncertain. CDR3 size: 16 residues. Between the trimmed V and J ends, which lost 2 bases and 2 bases, there was a span of 13 bases. Germline V gives CDR1 ENHRY, CDR2 SYGVKD. The CDR3 region is CAISEGPGTPYNEQFF. The CDR3, as DNA: TGTGCCATCAGTGAGGGCCCAGGTACTCCCTACAATGAGCAGTTCTTC.

Turning to this clonotype: A much larger clone lies a single base off, so this may be a read error. The chain uses TRBV20-1 and TRBJ1-2; 7 bases line up with TRBD1. From germline, CDR1 is DFQATT and CDR2 SNEGSKA (reference sequence). The CDR3 loop spans 14 amino acids. V gave up 0 bases and J gave up 6 bases; unmatched junction bases: 7. The CDR3 loop reads CSARETRDSHGYTF. The CDR3 nucleotides are TGCAGTGCTAGAGAAACCCGGGACAGTCATGGCTACACCTTC.

This clonotype was counted only a few times. The rearrangement uses TRBV19 and TRBJ2-1; D possibly corresponds to TRBD2 (5 bases). The ends were cut back, 7 bases at V and 7 bases at J, with 14 bases in the middle. The CDR3 covers 13 residues. CDR1 is LNHDA, CDR2 SQIVND, per germline (reference sequence). The CDR3 nucleotides read TGTGCCAGTACGTGGACTTGGGAGAATGAGCAGTTCTTC. It is translated as CASTWTWENEQFF.

The V and J genes are TRBV3-1 and TRBJ1-1; 7 nucleotides match TRBD1. Germline assignment: CDR1 LGHDT and CDR2 YNNKEL (reference sequence). Germline trimming cut 1 base from V and 1 base from J; bases unmatched to any gene: 3. The CDR3 length is 15 residues. CDR3 nucleotides: TGTGCCAGCAGCCAAGGGGCAGGGGGGAACACTGAAGCTTTCTTT. Translating gives CASSQGAGGNTEAFF.

In this sample, this clonotype turned up a few times. This chain uses TRBV20-1 with TRBJ1-2; 9 bases agree with TRBD1. The CDR3 sequence is 13 residues long. The junction had 7 bases not matched to a gene; V was cut back by 7 bases and J by 4 bases. CDR1 is DFQATT, CDR2 SNEGSKA, per germline (reference sequence). Here the CDR3 DNA reads TGCAGTGTCAGAGGACAGGGGCGCTATGGCTACACCTTC. Its translation: CSVRGQGRYGYTF.

Comments on this clonotype: No conserved phenylalanine or tryptophan is present at the end of the CDR3, so a read error is the likely explanation. The rearrangement links TRBV9 to TRBJ1-2; no clear D. Trimming stripped 2 bases from V and 1 base from J, with 9 bases between. The CDR3 covers 14 residues. Germline V CDR1 and CDR2: SGDLS, YYNGEE. The CDR3: CASSVDQVNYGYTL. CDR3 sequence (DNA): TGTGCCAGCAGCGTCGATCAGGTTAACTATGGCTACACCCTC.

V gene TRBV20-1 combines with J gene TRBJ2-7; D call uncertain. Germline V CDR1 and CDR2: DFQATT, SNEGSKA (reference sequence). The CDR3 is made up of 12 amino acids. CDR3 amino acids: CSTTPNGYEQYF. In DNA, the CDR3 is TGCAGCACCACTCCAAACGGTTACGAGCAGTACTTC.

The rearrangement uses TRBV6-1 and TRBJ2-3; 7 bases align to TRBD1. In germline, CDR1 is MNHNS, CDR2 SASEGT. V gave up 7 bases and J gave up 4 bases; unmatched junction bases: 5. This CDR3 has 13 residues. CDR3 sequence reads: CASTDRVPDTQYF. The DNA of the CDR3 is TGTGCCAGCACCGACAGGGTTCCAGATACGCAGTATTTT.

This clonotype was seen more than once but under ten times. The rearrangement joins TRBV20-1 to TRBJ1-5; TRBD1 is a possible D gene (6 bases). Germline V gene sequence: CDR1 DFQATT, CDR2 SNEGSKA (reference sequence). The CDR3 has 17 residues. Trimming removed 0 bases from V and 6 bases from J, with 21 bases in between. In nucleotides, the CDR3 is TGCAGTGCTAGAGAATCTGGAATGGGGGGCCGAAGTCAGCCCCAGCATTTT. It encodes CSARESGMGGRSQPQHF.